Given below is one T cell receptor (beta chain) in context. The antigen is not known. Clones were read by immunoSEQ multiplex PCR, and TCRdb kept only the in-frame ones, dropping some. The sample lists 12,000 or so clones, approximately 65% occurring once. The data are from a study of tumor-infiltrating lymphocytes in localized non-small cell lung cancer. For the study at large: Patients included smokers and never-smokers with various histologies, some sampled after neoadjuvant chemotherapy. Resected tumor was paired with non-adjacent uninvolved lung from the same patient. Whole-study findings and limits: Not all patients were TCR sequenced, owing to tissue quantity.

Material: uninvolved lung tissue not adjacent to the tumor. This receptor was identified in a human donor with non-small cell lung cancer.

CDR3 residues: CATWANIGGDYGYTF. The CDR3 coding sequence is TGTGCCACGTGGGCAAATATAGGGGGCGACTATGGCTACACCTTC. The J gene is TRBJ1-2, the V gene TRBV6-1, with 7 bases aligning to TRBD1. Germline trimming cut 10 bases from V and 3 bases from J; bases unmatched to any gene: 14. This CDR3 comprises 15 residues. Germline V gene sequence: CDR1 MNHNS, CDR2 SASEGT.